This paragraph reports one T cell receptor beta chain. The V and J ends lost 7 bases and 8 bases, in that order; junction bases with no gene match: 4. The CDR3 consists of 11 residues. Germline V lookup: CDR1 SNHLY, CDR2 FYNNEI. Thyroid ultrasound and orbital computed tomography, with clinical symptoms and serum thyroxine and TRAb, informed diagnoses. This record comes from a study of T cells in Graves' hyperthyroidism and ophthalmopathy. What was amplified from RNA transcripts were TCR beta CDR3 regions. TCR CDR3 underwent first-round RT-PCR with the HTBI primer set. Using its own MiXCR run on the multiplex PCR reads, TCRdb lists one record per CDR3 protein. The sample shows 650,000 to 800,000 distinct CDR3 sequences, less than 45% of them seen only once.

The TCR was taken from an adult man with Graves' disease, either hyperthyroidism or ophthalmopathy (not recorded which). Sequencing was performed on peripheral blood or thyroid tissue (not recorded which). This rearrangement joins TRBV2 to TRBJ1-2, with 7 positions matching TRBD1. The CDR3 bases are TGTGCCAGCAAAACAGGGGCGGGCTACACCTTC. Its protein is CASKTGAGYTF.